The sequence of this TCR beta chain was determined in a study of regulatory T cells in long-lasting Graves disease. Study-wide context: The study counted Graves' disease as persistent given over 5 years of antithyroid drugs and positive TSH receptor antibodies.

To make TCR beta libraries, researchers used iRepertoire HTBI primers and Arm-PCR of CDR3 regions. TCRdb processed the multiplex PCR reads anew with MiXCR; each CDR3 protein has one entry. The top ten hold 7% to 9% of the sample, which has about 470,000 distinct CDR3 sequences, roughly 21% seen once. Time point specified: persistent/refractory GD, antithyroid drugs over 5 years with positive TRAb. PBMCs provided the RNA from which the TCR library was made. The V gene's germline CDR1 is SGHDT and CDR2 YYEEEE. The CDR3 has 15 amino acids. The V end lost 4 bases, the J end lost 7 bases, and 17 bases lay between the germline ends. This clonotype was seen many times.

The rearrangement uses TRBV5-6 and TRBJ1-4, with D tentatively TRBD1 (5 bases). This sequence was found in a female donor with Graves disease. This material consisted of peripheral blood mononuclear cells (PBMCs), taken when the disease was refractory, from a patient treated with antithyroid drugs. The CDR3 is CASSRPGGESEKLFF. The CDR3 DNA sequence: TGTGCCAGCAGCCGACCGGGGGGAGAGAGTGAAAAACTGTTTTTT.